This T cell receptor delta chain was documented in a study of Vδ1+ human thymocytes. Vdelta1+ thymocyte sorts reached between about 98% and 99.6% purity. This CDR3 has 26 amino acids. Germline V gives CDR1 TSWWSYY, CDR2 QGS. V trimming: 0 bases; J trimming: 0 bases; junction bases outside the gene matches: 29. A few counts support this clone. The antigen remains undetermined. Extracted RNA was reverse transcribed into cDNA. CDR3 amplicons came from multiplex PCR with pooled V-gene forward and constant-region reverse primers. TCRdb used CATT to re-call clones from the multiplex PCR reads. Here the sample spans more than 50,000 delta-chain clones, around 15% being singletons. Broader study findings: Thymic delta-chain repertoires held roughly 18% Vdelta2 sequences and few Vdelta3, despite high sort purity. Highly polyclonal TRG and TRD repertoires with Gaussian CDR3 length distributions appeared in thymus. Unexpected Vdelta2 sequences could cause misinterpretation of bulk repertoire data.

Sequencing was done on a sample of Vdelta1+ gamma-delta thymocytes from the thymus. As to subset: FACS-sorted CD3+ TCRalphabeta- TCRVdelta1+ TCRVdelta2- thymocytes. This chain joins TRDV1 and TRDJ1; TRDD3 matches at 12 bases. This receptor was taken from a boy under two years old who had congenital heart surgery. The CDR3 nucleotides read TGTGCTCTTGGGGAACTCCGCTTCCTTATTCTCTCTACTGGGGGATACCCAATCTCGTACACCGATAAACTCATCTTT. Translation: CALGELRFLILSTGGYPISYTDKLIF.